The 27 T cell receptor beta chains given below trace back to one sample, sequenced in a study of metastatic and nonmetastatic thyroid tumors. Every patient was untreated before thyroid surgery. TCRdb re-called clones via MiXCR from the PCR reads. In the table there are over 65,000 clones, about an eighth of which are singletons. Material: tumor tissue. These receptors originate from a female donor with papillary thyroid cancer or a benign thyroid nodule (not recorded which). Some clones in this sample may be carry-over from other donors' samples.

This clone appeared many times. The sample carries other DNA sequences with the same CDR3. This rearrangement joins TRBV6-1 to TRBJ2-5; 11 bases match TRBD2. Trimming took 3 bases from V and 5 from J; bases not matched to a gene: 5. The CDR3 is made up of 15 amino acids. Per the germline V gene, CDR1 is MNHNS and CDR2 is SASEGT. CDR3 nucleotides: TGTGCCAGCAGTGAGCTAGCGGGAGGAGGTGAGACCCAGTACTTC. It yields the protein CASSELAGGGETQYF.

This clone was counted many times. The chain couples TRBV24-1 to TRBJ2-5; 7 bases align to TRBD1. Trimming took 0 bases from V and 3 from J; bases not matched to a gene: 6. Germline assignment: CDR1 KGHDR and CDR2 SFDVKD. This CDR3 has 16 amino acids. As DNA, the CDR3 is TGTGCCACCAGTGATTTGACCCGCAGGGGGAAAGAGACCCAGTACTTC. It is translated as CATSDLTRRGKETQYF.

In this sample, this clone turned up a few times. The rearrangement joins TRBV11-1 to TRBJ2-2; TRBD1 matches at 8 bases. Germline assignment: CDR1 SGHAT and CDR2 FQDESV (reference sequence). The CDR3 runs to 16 residues. J was trimmed by 1 base and V by 8 bases; bases with no gene match: 9. CDR3 in DNA: TGTGCCAGCGTCACAGGGGGGTTCTGGAACACCGGGGAGCTGTTTTTT. Its protein is CASVTGGFWNTGELFF.

This clone has a count of ten or more. The chain recombines TRBV6-1 with TRBJ1-5; TRBD1 is a possible D gene (6 bases). Germline CDR1 reads MNHNS; CDR2 reads SASEGT. This CDR3 is built from 15 residues. Deletions cut 8 bases from V and 0 bases from J, with 14 bases between. Written as DNA, the CDR3 is TGTGCCAGCCGGCGGGGGCCTAATAGCAATCAGCCCCAGCATTTT. Residues: CASRRGPNSNQPQHF.

Ten or more counts support this clone. V is TRBV3-1 and J is TRBJ2-1, with TRBD2 identical over 8 bases. Trimming removed 0 bases from V and 14 bases from J; junction bases left unmatched: 9. The length of the CDR3 is 14 residues. The V gene's germline CDR1 is LGHDT and CDR2 YNNKEL (reference sequence). In nucleotides, the CDR3 is TGTGCCAGCAGCCAAGATACTCTGGTAGCGGGAAAGTTCTTC. It yields the protein CASSQDTLVAGKFF.

There are many counts of this clone. V and J are TRBV7-8 and TRBJ1-2; 9 bases map to TRBD1. Germline assignment: CDR1 SGHVS and CDR2 FQNEAQ. The V and J ends lost 5 bases and 1 base, in that order; junction bases with no gene match: 5. CDR3 length: 15 amino acids. DNA for the CDR3: TGTGCCAGCAGCCCCAGGACAGGGGTTAACTATGGCTACACCTTC. As protein: CASSPRTGVNYGYTF.

The table lists this clone with a few counts. One junction end does not reproduce the germline sequence, and a read error may be involved. The chain is built from TRBV6-5 and TRBJ2-7; 7 nucleotides match TRBD2. The CDR3 extends over 15 amino acids. Germline CDR1 MNHEY, CDR2 SVGAGI. The CDR3 DNA sequence: TGTGTCAGCAGTTACTCGGGGGGAAACTCCTCCGAGCAGTACTTC. This translates into CVSSYSGGNSSEQYF.

This clone was seen repeatedly, ten times or more. The conserved phenylalanine or tryptophan is not found at the CDR3 terminus, so this likely reflects a read error. V usage is TRBV10-3 and J usage is TRBJ2-1; D unclear. This CDR3 region has 14 residues. V was trimmed by 3 bases and J by 0 bases, leaving 6 bases between them. Germline V lookup: CDR1 ENHRY, CDR2 SYGVKD. CDR3 protein: CAISDSSSYNEQFL. The CDR3, as DNA: TGTGCCATCAGTGACAGTAGCTCCTACAATGAGCAGTTCCTC.

This clone was observed many times. This chain uses TRBV5-6 with TRBJ2-1; 8 bases line up with TRBD2. From germline, CDR1 is SGHDT and CDR2 YYEEEE. The CDR3 spans 17 residues. V was clipped by 6 bases and J by 2 bases; unmatched bases: 13. The CDR3 DNA reads as TGTGCCAGCAATCAGGAACAGCGGGGGCCGACCTACAATGAGCAGTTCTTC. The encoded protein is CASNQEQRGPTYNEQFF. The full variable domain, with the rest looked up from reference TRBV5-6 and TRBJ2-1, is DAGVTQSPTHLIKTRGQQVTLRCSPKSGHDTVSWYQQALGQGPQFIFQYYEEEERQRGNFPDRFSGHQFPNYSSELNVNALLLGDSALYLCASNQEQRGPTYNEQFFGPGTRLTVL.

This clone has a handful of counts. Sequence at one end of the junction differs from germline and may be a read error. V gene TRBV12-3 or TRBV12-4 combines with J gene TRBJ2-2; D perhaps matches TRBD2 (9 bases). CDR3 length: 14 residues. The CDR3 loop reads CASGDRGQRGEPFF. CDR3 in DNA: TGTGCCAGTGGAGACAGGGGTCAGCGGGGGGAGCCGTTTTTT.

This clone was seen at least ten times. This chain links TRBV2 with TRBJ2-1; D is ambiguous. CDR1 and CDR2 from the germline V gene are SNHLY and FYNNEI. This CDR3 is built from 14 residues. The V and J ends lost 5 bases and 8 bases respectively, with 16 bases between them. CDR3 DNA: TGTGCCAGCAGTAAACATTCTAGGAGTGATGAGCAGTTCTTC. Protein sequence: CASSKHSRSDEQFF.

This clone was found a few times. This may arise from a read error, as a much more abundant clone is one base away. The rearrangement joins TRBV6-1 to TRBJ1-2; 7 bases match TRBD1. The germline gives CDR1 MNHNS, CDR2 SASEGT. This CDR3 region has 15 residues. The CDR3 nucleotides read TGTGCCATCAGTCAAGGAGGGGGCCAGATTTTGGGCTACACCTTC. Translation: CAISQGGGQILGYTF.

This clone was seen many times. The chain combines TRBV15 with TRBJ2-2; D perhaps matches TRBD2 (6 bases). Trimming cost V 3 bases and J 2 bases, with 22 bases left between them. The V gene's germline CDR1 is LNHNV and CDR2 YYDKDF (reference sequence). This CDR3 contains 19 residues. In DNA form, the CDR3 reads TGTGCCACCAGCAGCCCATGGGAGCTAGCGCATCAAAACACCGGGGAGCTGTTTTTT. Its protein product is CATSSPWELAHQNTGELFF.

Ten or more counts support this clone. The chain couples TRBV11-2 to TRBJ2-7; no firm D call. The CDR3 is 15 amino acids. The germline gives CDR1 SGHAT, CDR2 FQNNGV. The V end was cut by 3 bases, the J end by 1 base, with 13 bases between. CDR3 region: CASSFPPGDSYEQYF. The CDR3 DNA sequence: TGTGCCAGCAGCTTCCCCCCTGGGGATTCCTACGAGCAGTACTTC.

This clone has at least ten counts. The chain combines TRBV4-2 with TRBJ1-4; D possibly corresponds to TRBD1 (6 bases). From germline, CDR1 is LGHNA and CDR2 YNFKEQ. V was cut by 1 base and J by 5 bases, with 11 bases left in between. This CDR3 region has 15 residues. In nucleotides, the CDR3 is TGTGCCAGCAGCCAAGTTAGGGGGGCAAATGAAAAACTGTTTTTT. It translates to CASSQVRGANEKLFF.

This clone has at least ten counts. V is TRBV6-1 and J is TRBJ2-2, with 7 bases aligning to TRBD2. The CDR3 is 15 residues long. Germline assignment: CDR1 MNHNS and CDR2 SASEGT. The V segment lost 6 bases and the J segment 1 base; nucleotides outside the gene matches: 5. CDR3 coding DNA: TGTGCCAGCAGGGAGGGACTAATGAACACCGGGGAGCTGTTTTTT. The encoded protein is CASREGLMNTGELFF.

This clone was seen many times. J is TRBJ1-2 and V is TRBV2; 7 bases agree with TRBD1. Trimming removed 7 bases from V and 1 base from J; junction bases left unmatched: 6. CDR1 SNHLY and CDR2 FYNNEI come from the germline V gene. The CDR3 consists of 14 residues. CDR3 sequence reads: CASTKGANNYGYTF. CDR3 nucleotide sequence: TGTGCCAGCACCAAGGGGGCTAATAACTATGGCTACACCTTC.

This clone was detected ten times or more. This CDR3 is also generated by other DNA sequences in the sample. CDR3 DNA: TGTGCCAGCAGCTCCCGGACAGGAGGCCCCTTTGGCTACACCTTC. The encoded protein is CASSSRTGGPFGYTF. The chain carries TRBV6-2 or TRBV6-3 and TRBJ1-2; 7 bases line up with TRBD1. CDR3 length equals 15 residues. Germline V gene lookup returns CDR1 MNHEY and CDR2 SVGEGT. The ends lost 6 bases at V and 7 bases at J; junction bases unmatched: 14.

This clone was counted many times. Other DNA sequences in the sample encode the same CDR3. The chain uses TRBV5-5 and TRBJ2-3; D is ambiguous. Trimming removed 1 base from V and 1 base from J, with 7 bases in between. The CDR3 totals 14 residues. Germline V gives CDR1 SGHKS, CDR2 YYEKEE (reference sequence). This CDR3 is CASSLWSRTDTQYF. In nucleotides, the CDR3 is TGTGCCAGCAGCTTGTGGAGTCGCACAGATACGCAGTATTTT.

This clone was picked up a small number of times. With a much larger clone just one base away, this may be a read error. The sample holds other DNA sequences that translate to the same CDR3. This rearrangement joins TRBV15 to TRBJ2-7; 7 nucleotides agree with TRBD1. This CDR3 spans 16 amino acids. J was trimmed by 3 bases and V by 0 bases; bases with no gene match: 8. Germline V gene sequence: CDR1 LNHNV, CDR2 YYDKDF (reference sequence). CDR3 coding DNA: TGTGCCACCAGCAGAGATCCCTCAAACAGGGGCTACGAGCAGTACTTC. Amino acid sequence: CATSRDPSNRGYEQYF.

The sample holds a few counts of this clone. Compared with germline, one end of the junction differs, possibly owing to a read error. V is TRBV12-3 or TRBV12-4 and J is TRBJ2-5, with D tentatively TRBD2 (5 bases). This CDR3 spans 14 amino acids. CDR3: CASTGKNRRETQYF. In DNA, the CDR3 is TGTGCCAGCACCGGGAAAAACCGGAGAGAGACACAGTACTTC.

Many counts were recorded for this clone. The J gene is TRBJ1-2, the V gene TRBV7-2; 7 bases agree with TRBD1. CDR3 size: 15 residues. J was trimmed by 5 bases and V by 6 bases; bases with no gene match: 12. Germline V lookup: CDR1 SGHTA, CDR2 FQGNSA. CDR3 DNA: TGTGCCAGCAGTTTAACCAGGGGGTCGGGTTATGGCTACACCTTC. It yields the protein CASSLTRGSGYGYTF.

This clone has ten or more counts. The chain joins TRBV24-1 to TRBJ2-5, with D perhaps TRBD2 (6 bases). This CDR3 has 20 amino acids. V lost 0 bases to trimming and J lost 3 bases, with 25 bases between them. Per germline, CDR1 KGHDR and CDR2 SFDVKD. The CDR3 region has the DNA TGTGCCACCAGTGATTTGCAAGGAGGGCGGGGCGGTCGGTTTAAAGAGACCCAGTACTTC. Residues: CATSDLQGGRGGRFKETQYF.

Concerning this clone itself: The junction shows a germline mismatch at one end, possibly a read error. This chain uses TRBV29-1 with TRBJ2-7; 14 bases line up with TRBD2. The germline V gene has CDR1 SQVTM and CDR2 ANQGSEA. The length of the CDR3 is 16 residues. This chain's CDR3 is CSASGTSGRPSYEKYF. DNA for the CDR3: TGCAGCGCCTCAGGGACTAGCGGGAGACCCTCTTACGAGAAGTACTTC.

The table lists this clone with many counts. This rearrangement joins TRBV3-1 to TRBJ1-5; weak D call: TRBD1 (6 bases). Germline V gene lookup returns CDR1 LGHDT and CDR2 YNNKEL (reference sequence). The CDR3 extends over 15 amino acids. V was shortened by 5 bases and J by 4 bases, with 15 bases between the two germline ends. The DNA of the CDR3 is TGTGCCAGCAGCTTGACGACAGGCTCAAATCAGCCCCAGCATTTT. Translation: CASSLTTGSNQPQHF.

At least ten counts were recorded for this clone. The J gene is TRBJ1-4, the V gene TRBV20-1; D might be TRBD1 (6 bases). Germline V lookup: CDR1 DFQATT, CDR2 SNEGSKA (reference sequence). Trimming took off 0 bases at V and 4 bases at J, with 18 bases between the two ends. The CDR3 totals 17 residues. The CDR3 DNA reads TGCAGTGCTAGAGATGGCGTGGGGGGGCTGTTTAATGAAAAACTGTTTTTT. Translated: CSARDGVGGLFNEKLFF.

This clone was counted many times. The gene calls are TRBV11-2 and TRBJ1-2; D remains unclear. Trimming shortened V by 5 bases and J by 4 bases, and 14 bases separated the two germline ends. The CDR3 runs 14 residues. Germline CDR1 is SGHAT and CDR2 is FQNNGV. CDR3 protein: CASSPNRMFYGYTF. Written as DNA, the CDR3 is TGTGCCAGCAGCCCTAACCGGATGTTCTATGGCTACACCTTC.